Listed below are T cell receptor beta chains from one sample, sequenced in a study of T cells in localized non-small cell lung cancer. Here immunoSEQ multiplex PCR was the method, and the copy in TCRdb shows in-frame clones only, minus some. This table holds fewer than 30,000 clones, roughly four fifths found once. Specimen: peripheral blood mononuclear cells, collected before any cancer treatment. Receptors were obtained from a man aged 40 to 69 with stage III lung adenocarcinoma. Each CDR3 is given with its conserved first and last residue. Each record gives: CDR3 DNA, CDR3 protein, clone size, V gene, J gene, D gene. The D gene is left open where the match is weak. Expanded clones are given a class, and other clones once, few, many or no size at all.

TGTGCCAGCAGCTTAGGCCGAGATACGCAGTATTTT,CASSLGRDTQYF,once,TRBV7-9,TRBJ2-3,-
TGTGCCAGCAGTGCGGGGACTACCGAACAAGAGACCCAGTACTTC,CASSAGTTEQETQYF,-,TRBV28,TRBJ2-5,TRBD2
TGTGCCAGCAGCACCACCCCCAATCAGCCCCAGCATTTT,CASSTTPNQPQHF,-,TRBV9,TRBJ1-5,-
TGTGCCAGCTCACCACCGAATCAGGGGGGTCAGTTCTTC,CASSPPNQGGQFF,-,TRBV18,TRBJ2-1,-
TGTGCCAGCAGCTTGAGGGACCTATATACGCAGTATTTT,CASSLRDLYTQYF,-,TRBV5-6,TRBJ2-3,-
TGTGCCACCAGCGGCGACAGGGGAAATGAAAAACTGTTTTTT,CATSGDRGNEKLFF,-,TRBV15,TRBJ1-4,TRBD1
TGTGCCAGCAGCTGGCATCGACGGGGAGCTGAAGCTTTCTTT,CASSWHRRGAEAFF,-,TRBV7-9,TRBJ1-1,-
TGTGCCAGTCAGGTTCGGACCGCCACAGATACGCAGTATTTT,CASQVRTATDTQYF,-,TRBV6-1,TRBJ2-3,-
TGTGCCAGCAGCTTGGGGGGGGCAGGGGCCAACGTCCTGACTTTC,CASSLGGAGANVLTF,-,TRBV5-4,TRBJ2-6,-
TGTGCCAGCACTAGAGTTGCCAATACGCAGTATTTT,CASTRVANTQYF,-,TRBV2,TRBJ2-3,-
TGCGCCAGCAGTGAAGGATTGAACACTGAAGCTTTCTTT,CASSEGLNTEAFF,few,TRBV10-1,TRBJ1-1,-
TGTGCCAGTAGACCGGAACCCGGCAGGGGAAATGAAAAACTGTTTTTT,CASRPEPGRGNEKLFF,-,TRBV19,TRBJ1-4,-
TGTGCCAGCAAGGAAGGGGGCACAGATACGCAGTATTTT,CASKEGGTDTQYF,-,TRBV28,TRBJ2-3,-
TGTGCCAGCGGGAGAATAAAAATCTATGGCTACACCTTC,CASGRIKIYGYTF,-,TRBV2,TRBJ1-2,-
TGTGCCAGCAGTCGGGACAGGGGGGATGAAAAACTGTTTTTT,CASSRDRGDEKLFF,-,TRBV7-2,TRBJ1-4,TRBD1
TGCGCCAGCAGCCAAGGTATAGGAGAACTGTTTTTT,CASSQGIGELFF,-,TRBV4-1,TRBJ1-4,-
TGCGCCAGCAGCTTGCAGGGGACAGGGATAGAGACCCAGTACTTC,CASSLQGTGIETQYF,-,TRBV5-1,TRBJ2-5,TRBD1
TGTGCCAGCAGTGGCCAGATCGCTGGCAATCAGCCCCAGCATTTT,CASSGQIAGNQPQHF,-,TRBV6-1,TRBJ1-5,-
TGTGCCAGCAGCAACCGGACAGCGGGGACCTATGGCTACACCTTC,CASSNRTAGTYGYTF,-,TRBV7-8,TRBJ1-2,-
TGTGCCAGCAGCTTAGTACCCTCCTACGAGCAGTACTTC,CASSLVPSYEQYF,-,TRBV7-2,TRBJ2-7,-
TGTGCCAGCAGTTTACAGGGAAGGACTGAAGCTTTCTTT,CASSLQGRTEAFF,-,TRBV6-6,TRBJ1-1,-
TGCGCCAGCAGCCAAGTCCTTGGGTTTGTAGTCGATCAGCCCCAGCATTTT,CASSQVLGFVVDQPQHF,medium-sized,TRBV4-1,TRBJ1-5,-
TGTGCCAGCAGCCGGGGAGGGAGTTTTAATTCACCCCTCCACTTT,CASSRGGSFNSPLHF,-,TRBV14,TRBJ1-6,-
TGTGCCAGTGACAGGGGGATGTTAAATGAGCAGTTCTTC,CASDRGMLNEQFF,-,TRBV28,TRBJ2-1,TRBD1
TGTGCCAGCAGGACAGGGACTGGGGCCAACGTCCTGACTTTC,CASRTGTGANVLTF,few,TRBV6-1,TRBJ2-6,TRBD1
TGTGCCATCAGTGATAGGAGGGATTCACCCCTCCACTTT,CAISDRRDSPLHF,-,TRBV10-3,TRBJ1-6,-
TGTGCCAGCAGTTACTCCGGCGAGACCTACGAGCAGTACTTC,CASSYSGETYEQYF,-,TRBV6-6,TRBJ2-7,-
TGTGCCAGCAGCGGGCAGTTTCTCAGGGCTTTCTTT,CASSGQFLRAFF,few,TRBV28,TRBJ1-1,-
TGTGCCAGCGGCCTGTCTGGGACTAGCGGGAGGGGGGAGCAGTTCTTC,CASGLSGTSGRGEQFF,-,TRBV28,TRBJ2-1,TRBD2
TGTGCCAGCAGTTTACAGGGGGGCTCCTATGGCTACACCTTC,CASSLQGGSYGYTF,-,TRBV6-5,TRBJ1-2,TRBD1
TGCGCCAGCAGTGAACAGGGGGCAACCTACAATGAGCAGTTCTTC,CASSEQGATYNEQFF,-,TRBV10-2,TRBJ2-1,TRBD1
TGTGCCAGCAGTCGGGGGGGCGAAGGTGCCAAAAACATTCAGTACTTC,CASSRGGEGAKNIQYF,-,TRBV6-6,TRBJ2-4,TRBD2
TGTGCCAGCTCACCACTAGCGGGAGGTGACTATGAGCAGTTCTTC,CASSPLAGGDYEQFF,-,TRBV18,TRBJ2-1,TRBD2
TGTGCCACCCGACAGAGACTCACAGATACGCAGTATTTT,CATRQRLTDTQYF,-,TRBV27,TRBJ2-3,-
TGTGCCAGCAGCGTGACCCCGAACACCGGGGAGCTGTTTTTT,CASSVTPNTGELFF,once,TRBV9,TRBJ2-2,-
TGTGCCTGGAGTAGGAGGACCTCGCGGGGAAATTCACCCCTCCACTTT,CAWSRRTSRGNSPLHF,-,TRBV30,TRBJ1-6,-
TGTGCCAGCGCATACAGGGGTCTGTCCACCGGGGAGCTGTTTTTT,CASAYRGLSTGELFF,-,TRBV5-5,TRBJ2-2,TRBD1
TGTGCCAGCATCGGACCGGCGGACACTGAAGCTTTCTTT,CASIGPADTEAFF,few,TRBV25-1,TRBJ1-1,-
TGCGCCAGCAGCCGAGACGAGTACGAGCAGTACTTC,CASSRDEYEQYF,-,TRBV5-1,TRBJ2-7,-
TGCAGCTCAGGCAGGGTTGGAGAGACCCAGTACTTC,CSSGRVGETQYF,-,TRBV29-1,TRBJ2-5,-
TGTGCCTGGATGCTTGGGAACTCCTACGAGCAGTACTTC,CAWMLGNSYEQYF,-,TRBV30,TRBJ2-7,-
TGTGCCAGCCCAAAAGGAGGGGGCCGGGCTAATGAAAAACTGTTTTTT,CASPKGGGRANEKLFF,-,TRBV11-3,TRBJ1-4,TRBD1
TGTGCCAGCAGAGGAACAGGGGGGTATAGGGACAATGAGCAGTTCTTC,CASRGTGGYRDNEQFF,-,TRBV2,TRBJ2-1,TRBD1
TGCGCCAGCAGCTTGTCAGGGGAGGGCTATGGCTACACCTTC,CASSLSGEGYGYTF,-,TRBV5-1,TRBJ1-2,-
TGTGCCAGCAGTTTTAAATTTTACGGGACACTGAACACTGAAGCTTTCTTT,CASSFKFYGTLNTEAFF,-,TRBV27,TRBJ1-1,-
TGTGCCAGCAGCTCCCGGGACAGTCAAGAGACCCAGTACTTC,CASSSRDSQETQYF,once,TRBV5-8,TRBJ2-5,TRBD1
TGTGCCAGCAGTGAAGTCATACGTGGCGAGCAGTACTTC,CASSEVIRGEQYF,-,TRBV6-1,TRBJ2-7,-
TGCGCCAGCAGCCCAGAGGGGGCAGCAGTAGAAAAACTGTTTTTT,CASSPEGAAVEKLFF,once,TRBV5-1,TRBJ1-4,TRBD1
TGTGCCAGCAGTCTACGCAATGAGCAGTTCTTC,CASSLRNEQFF,-,TRBV27,TRBJ2-1,-
TGTGCCAGCAGCTTGACAGCCTTTTACAATGAGCAGTTCTTC,CASSLTAFYNEQFF,few,TRBV7-8,TRBJ2-1,-
TGTGCCAGTAATCGGATGAACACCGGGGAGCTGTTTTTT,CASNRMNTGELFF,-,TRBV19,TRBJ2-2,-
TGTGCCAGCAGCTTTAGGGGGGATCCTGTCGCCCACAATGAGCAGTTCTTC,CASSFRGDPVAHNEQFF,-,TRBV7-9,TRBJ2-1,-
TGTGCCAGCAGCTCCCGGAAGAGGGTCCGCGGGGAGACCCAGTACTTC,CASSSRKRVRGETQYF,-,TRBV11-1,TRBJ2-5,-
TGTGCCAGCAGCTTAGTTTATCGCGCCACGGGGAACACCGGGGAGCTGTTTTTT,CASSLVYRATGNTGELFF,-,TRBV11-2,TRBJ2-2,-